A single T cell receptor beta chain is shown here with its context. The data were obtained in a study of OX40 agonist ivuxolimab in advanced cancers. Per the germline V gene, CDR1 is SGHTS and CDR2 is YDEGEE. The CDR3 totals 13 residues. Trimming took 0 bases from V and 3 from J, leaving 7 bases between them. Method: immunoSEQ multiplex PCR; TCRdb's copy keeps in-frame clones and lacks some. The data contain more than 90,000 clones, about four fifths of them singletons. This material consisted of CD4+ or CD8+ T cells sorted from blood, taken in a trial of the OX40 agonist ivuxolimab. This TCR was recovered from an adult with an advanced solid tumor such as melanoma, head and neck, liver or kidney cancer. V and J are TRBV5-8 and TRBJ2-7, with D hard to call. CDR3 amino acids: CASSLGSLYEQYF. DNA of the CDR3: TGTGCCAGCAGCTTGGGCAGCCTCTACGAGCAGTACTTC.